This passage covers 13 T cell receptor beta chains from one sample sequenced in a study of CD8 T cells in ankylosing spondylitis. From the 5' RACE reads, TCRdb called clonotypes with MiXCR, one entry per CDR3 protein. This table holds about 330,000 distinct CDR3 sequences, 8% found once. For these receptors, no antigen is known. Whole-study findings and limits: Characteristic, it appeared, of ankylosing spondylitis blood was a TCR beta motif of eight or nine highly homologous variants.

The sequencing input was blood, either unsorted or a sorted T cell fraction (not recorded which). The receptor source for this set is a male donor with ankylosing spondylitis.

This clonotype was counted a few times. The chain has TRBV6-2 or TRBV6-3 and TRBJ1-5, with 10 bases that match TRBD1. The CDR3 is 14 amino acids. Germline trimming cut 2 bases from V and 11 bases from J; bases unmatched to any gene: 6. Germline V gene data show CDR1 as MNHEY and CDR2 as SVGEGT. CDR3 in DNA: TGTGCCAGCAGTTACGACAGGGGGCCTGCAGCCCAGCATTTT. Its translation is CASSYDRGPAAQHF.

This clonotype was found a few times. This rearrangement joins TRBV7-9 to TRBJ1-1, with D possibly being TRBD1 (6 bases). CDR1 is SEHNR, CDR2 FQNEAQ, per germline (reference sequence). V gave up 3 bases and J gave up 3 bases, with 11 bases separating them. The CDR3 contains 14 residues. The CDR3 loop is CASSFGGRDTEAFF. The CDR3 DNA reads TGTGCCAGCAGCTTCGGGGGGCGGGACACTGAAGCTTTCTTT.

This clonotype was seen a few times. The chain recombines TRBV20-1 with TRBJ2-1; D gene uncertain. V was pared by 6 bases and J by 7 bases, with 13 bases between. Germline V gene lookup returns CDR1 DFQATT and CDR2 SNEGSKA (reference sequence). The CDR3 loop spans 12 amino acids. The CDR3 DNA reads as TGCAGTGCAGCCCCGGGCGAAAATGAGCAGTTCTTC. Its protein is CSAAPGENEQFF.

The table lists this clonotype with many counts. The chain recombines TRBV5-1 with TRBJ2-2; D is perhaps TRBD1 (6 bases). Trimming shortened V by 4 bases and J by 3 bases, and 22 bases separated the two germline ends. Germline V gene lookup returns CDR1 SGHRS and CDR2 YFSETQ. CDR3 length: 18 amino acids. CDR3 DNA: TGCGCCAGCAGCAACCCCGGGGCAGGGGTCGATTACACCGGGGAGCTGTTTTTT. This sequence encodes CASSNPGAGVDYTGELFF.

This clonotype was counted at least ten times. The chain uses TRBV28 and TRBJ1-1; D not resolved. From germline, CDR1 is MDHEN and CDR2 SYDVKM. The CDR3 is 16 amino acids. V was cut by 7 bases and J by 2 bases, with 20 bases left in between. The CDR3 DNA is TGTGCCAGCAATATCGCGGACGCGAGCACCAACACTGAAGCTTTCTTT. This encodes CASNIADASTNTEAFF.

The chain uses TRBV6-1 and TRBJ2-7; 13 bases match TRBD2. From germline, CDR1 is MNHNS and CDR2 SASEGT. Trimming cost V 6 bases and J 3 bases; bases outside gene matches: 5. CDR3 length: 15 residues. CDR3 residues: CASRPGLAGDYEQYF. The CDR3 nucleotides read TGTGCCAGCAGACCTGGACTAGCGGGGGACTACGAGCAGTACTTC.

In its sample, this clonotype was seen a few times. The chain employs TRBV7-9 and TRBJ1-2, with 7 bases identical to TRBD1. V gave up 3 bases and J gave up 3 bases; unmatched junction bases: 4. Per germline, CDR1 SEHNR and CDR2 FQNEAQ (reference sequence). The CDR3 sequence is 14 residues long. The CDR3 reads CASSLTTGYYGYTF. CDR3 in DNA: TGTGCCAGCAGCTTGACGACAGGGTACTATGGCTACACCTTC.

This clonotype was seen a few times. V usage is TRBV5-1 and J usage is TRBJ2-7, with D possibly being TRBD1 (6 bases). V gave up 6 bases and J gave up 3 bases, with 16 bases separating them. Germline V gene sequence: CDR1 SGHRS, CDR2 YFSETQ. The CDR3 contains 14 residues. DNA of the CDR3: TGCGCCAGCACGGATCCGGGACAAAACTACGAGCAGTACTTC. It is translated as CASTDPGQNYEQYF.

This clonotype was recorded a few times. The gene calls are TRBV12-5 and TRBJ2-1; D is unclear. CDR3 size: 12 residues. Trimming stripped 2 bases from V and 5 bases from J, with 4 bases between. The germline V gene encodes CDR1 LGHNT and CDR2 FRNRAP. Here the CDR3 reads CASGLFHNEQFF. CDR3 coding DNA: TGTGCTAGTGGTTTGTTTCACAATGAGCAGTTCTTC.

The sample holds a few counts of this clonotype. The CDR3 here is CASSLGQRESPFF. Here the CDR3 DNA reads TGCGCCAGCAGCTTGGGCCAGCGGGAGTCTCCGTTCTTC. V gene TRBV5-1 combines with J gene TRBJ2-1; TRBD2 matches 8 bases. V lost 0 bases to trimming and J lost 15 bases; unmatched junction nucleotides: 8. The CDR3 sequence is 13 residues long. Germline V gene sequence: CDR1 SGHRS, CDR2 YFSETQ. The full variable domain, completed using reference TRBV5-1 and TRBJ2-1, is KAGVTQTPRYLIKTRGQQVTLSCSPISGHRSVSWYQQTPGQGLQFLFEYFSETQRNKGNFPGRFSGRQFSNSRSEMNVSTLELGDSALYLCASSLGQRESPFFGPGTRLTVL.

This sequence joins TRBV6-2 or TRBV6-3 and TRBJ2-1, with D perhaps matching TRBD2 (6 bases). Between the trimmed V and J ends, which lost 0 bases and 4 bases, there was a span of 7 bases. CDR1 and CDR2 from the germline V gene are MNHEY and SVGEGT. The length of the CDR3 is 14 residues. The CDR3 loop reads CASSYSAGYNEQFF. CDR3 DNA: TGTGCCAGCAGTTACTCGGCGGGGTACAATGAGCAGTTCTTC.

This clonotype was seen ten or more times. The gene calls are TRBV9 and TRBJ1-6; 8 positions agree with TRBD1. CDR1 is SGDLS, CDR2 YYNGEE, per germline. J lost 9 bases, V lost 4 bases, and 3 bases had no gene match. This CDR3 spans 13 amino acids. The CDR3 sequence is CASSRQGSSPLHF. The CDR3 DNA reads TGTGCCAGCAGCCGACAGGGGTCTTCACCCCTCCACTTT.

The chain employs TRBV7-3 and TRBJ2-1; 9 nucleotides match TRBD2. Germline V gives CDR1 SGHTA, CDR2 FQGTGA. This CDR3 is built from 15 residues. In nucleotides, the CDR3 is TGTGCGAGCGCGTCTTTAGCGGGAGAATCCAATGAGCAGTTCTTC. This codes for CASASLAGESNEQFF.